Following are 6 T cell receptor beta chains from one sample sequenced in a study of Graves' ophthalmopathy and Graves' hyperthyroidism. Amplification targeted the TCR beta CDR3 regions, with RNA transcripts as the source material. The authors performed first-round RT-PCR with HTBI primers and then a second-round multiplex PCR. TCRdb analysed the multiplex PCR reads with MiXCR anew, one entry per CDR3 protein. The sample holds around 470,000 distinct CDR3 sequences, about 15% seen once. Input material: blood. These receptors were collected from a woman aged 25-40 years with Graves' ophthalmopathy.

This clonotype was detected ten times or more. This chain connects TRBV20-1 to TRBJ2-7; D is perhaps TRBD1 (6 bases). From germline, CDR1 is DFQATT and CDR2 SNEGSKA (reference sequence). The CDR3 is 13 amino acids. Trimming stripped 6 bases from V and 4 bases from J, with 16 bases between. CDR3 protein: CSALTGLGYEQYF. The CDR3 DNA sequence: TGCAGTGCCTTGACAGGACTCGGTTACGAGCAGTACTTC.

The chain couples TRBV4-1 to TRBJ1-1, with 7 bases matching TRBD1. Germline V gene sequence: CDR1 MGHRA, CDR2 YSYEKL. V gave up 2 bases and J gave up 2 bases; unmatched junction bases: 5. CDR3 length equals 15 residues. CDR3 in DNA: TGCGCCAGCAGCCAACCCGGGACAGCTAACACTGAAGCTTTCTTT. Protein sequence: CASSQPGTANTEAFF.

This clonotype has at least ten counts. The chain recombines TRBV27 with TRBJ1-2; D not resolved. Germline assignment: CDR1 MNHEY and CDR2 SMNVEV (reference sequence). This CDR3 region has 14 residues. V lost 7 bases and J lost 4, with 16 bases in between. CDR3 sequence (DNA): TGTGCCAGCAAATCTTATGGTGAAAGCTATGGCTACACCTTC. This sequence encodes CASKSYGESYGYTF.

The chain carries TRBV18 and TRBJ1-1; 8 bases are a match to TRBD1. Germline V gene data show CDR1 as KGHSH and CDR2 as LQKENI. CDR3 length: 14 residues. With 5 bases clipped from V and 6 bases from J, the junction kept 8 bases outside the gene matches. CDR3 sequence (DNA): TGTGCCAGCTCAGGAAGACAGGGGATGCCTGAAGCTTTCTTT. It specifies CASSGRQGMPEAFF. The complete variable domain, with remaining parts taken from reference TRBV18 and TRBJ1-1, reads NAGVMQNPRHLVRRRGQEARLRCSPMKGHSHVYWYRQLPEEGLKFMVYLQKENIIDESGMPKERFSAEFPKEGPSILRIQQVVRGDSAAYFCASSGRQGMPEAFFGQGTRLTVV.

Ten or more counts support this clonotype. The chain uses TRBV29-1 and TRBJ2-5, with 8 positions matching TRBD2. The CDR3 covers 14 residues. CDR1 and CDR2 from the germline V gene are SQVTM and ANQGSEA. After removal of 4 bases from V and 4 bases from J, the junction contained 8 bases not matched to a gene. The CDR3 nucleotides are TGCAGCGTTGTGCGGGGGGCTACCCCAGAGACCCAGTACTTC. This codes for CSVVRGATPETQYF.

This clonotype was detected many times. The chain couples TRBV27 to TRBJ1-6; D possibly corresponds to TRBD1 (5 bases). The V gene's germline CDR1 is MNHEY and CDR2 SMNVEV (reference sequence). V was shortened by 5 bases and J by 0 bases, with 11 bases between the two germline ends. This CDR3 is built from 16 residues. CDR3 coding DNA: TGTGCCAGCAGTCCCGACAGAAGCTCCTATAATTCACCCCTCCACTTT. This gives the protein CASSPDRSSYNSPLHF.